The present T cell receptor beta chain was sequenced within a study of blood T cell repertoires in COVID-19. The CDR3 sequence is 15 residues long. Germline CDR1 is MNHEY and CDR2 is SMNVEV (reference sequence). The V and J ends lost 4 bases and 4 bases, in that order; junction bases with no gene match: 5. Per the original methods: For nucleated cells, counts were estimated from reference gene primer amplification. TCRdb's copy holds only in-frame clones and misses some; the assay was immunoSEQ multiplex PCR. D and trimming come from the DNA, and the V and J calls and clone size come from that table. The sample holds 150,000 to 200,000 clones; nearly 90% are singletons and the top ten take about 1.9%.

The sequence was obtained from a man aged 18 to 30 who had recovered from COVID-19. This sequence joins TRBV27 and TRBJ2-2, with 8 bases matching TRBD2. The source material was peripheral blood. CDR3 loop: CASSSSGSGTGELFF. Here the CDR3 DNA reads TGTGCCAGCAGTTCCAGCGGGAGCGGCACCGGGGAGCTGTTTTTT.